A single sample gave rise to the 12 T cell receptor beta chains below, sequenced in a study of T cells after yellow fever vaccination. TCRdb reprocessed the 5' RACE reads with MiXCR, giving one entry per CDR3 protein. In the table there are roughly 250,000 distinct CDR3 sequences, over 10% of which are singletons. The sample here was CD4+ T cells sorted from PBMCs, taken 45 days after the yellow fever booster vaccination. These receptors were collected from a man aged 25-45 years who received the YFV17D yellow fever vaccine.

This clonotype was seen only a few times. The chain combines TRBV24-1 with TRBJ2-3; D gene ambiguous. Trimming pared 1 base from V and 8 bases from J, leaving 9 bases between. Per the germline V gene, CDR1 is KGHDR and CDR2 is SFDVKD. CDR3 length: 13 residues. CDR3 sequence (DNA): TGTGCCACCAGTGATTTCGGCTCTGGTACGCAGTATTTT. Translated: CATSDFGSGTQYF.

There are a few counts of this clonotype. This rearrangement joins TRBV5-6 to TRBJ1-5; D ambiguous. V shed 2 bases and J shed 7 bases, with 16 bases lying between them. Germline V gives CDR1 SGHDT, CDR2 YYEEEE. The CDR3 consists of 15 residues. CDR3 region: CASSFSDSYWQPQHF. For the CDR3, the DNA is TGTGCCAGCAGCTTCTCGGACTCCTACTGGCAGCCCCAGCATTTT.

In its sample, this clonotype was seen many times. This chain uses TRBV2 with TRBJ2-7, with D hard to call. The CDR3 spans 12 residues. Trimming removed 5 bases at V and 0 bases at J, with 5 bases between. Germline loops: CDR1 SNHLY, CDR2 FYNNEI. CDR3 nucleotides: TGTGCCAGCAGTTCAGACTCCTACGAGCAGTACTTC. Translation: CASSSDSYEQYF.

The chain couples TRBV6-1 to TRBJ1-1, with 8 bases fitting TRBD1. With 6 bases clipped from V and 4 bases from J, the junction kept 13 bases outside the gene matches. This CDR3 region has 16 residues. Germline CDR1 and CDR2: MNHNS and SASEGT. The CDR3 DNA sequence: TGTGCCAGCAGCCACACCTTTTACAGGGGGAGCACTGAAGCTTTCTTT. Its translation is CASSHTFYRGSTEAFF.

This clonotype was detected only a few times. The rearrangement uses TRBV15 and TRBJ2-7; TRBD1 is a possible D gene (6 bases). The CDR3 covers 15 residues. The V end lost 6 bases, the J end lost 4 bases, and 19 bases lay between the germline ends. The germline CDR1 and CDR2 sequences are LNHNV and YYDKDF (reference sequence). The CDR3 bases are TGTGCCACCAGGGCTCGACAGGACGTAGGGTACGAGCAGTACTTC. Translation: CATRARQDVGYEQYF.

The CDR3 spells CSAPTPPGRGRGGTDTQYF. The CDR3 DNA sequence: TGCAGTGCCCCCACCCCCCCGGGCAGGGGGCGCGGTGGGACAGATACGCAGTATTTT. This chain joins TRBV20-1 and TRBJ2-3, with 8 bases aligning to TRBD1. The trim removed 6 bases at V and 3 bases at J, leaving 23 bases unmatched. This CDR3 region has 19 residues. CDR1 is DFQATT and CDR2 is SNEGSKA in the germline V gene (reference sequence).

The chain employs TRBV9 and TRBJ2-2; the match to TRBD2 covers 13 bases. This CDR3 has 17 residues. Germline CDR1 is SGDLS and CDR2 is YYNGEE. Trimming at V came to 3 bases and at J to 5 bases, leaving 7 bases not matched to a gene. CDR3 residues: CASSAGLAGVQTGELFF. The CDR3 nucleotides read TGTGCCAGCAGCGCCGGACTAGCGGGAGTGCAGACCGGGGAGCTGTTTTTT.

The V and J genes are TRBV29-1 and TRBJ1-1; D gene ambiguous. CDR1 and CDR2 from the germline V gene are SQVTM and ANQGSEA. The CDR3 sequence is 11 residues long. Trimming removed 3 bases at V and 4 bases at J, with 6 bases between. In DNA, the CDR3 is TGCAGCGTTGAGAGTAGCACTGAAGCTTTCTTT. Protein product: CSVESSTEAFF. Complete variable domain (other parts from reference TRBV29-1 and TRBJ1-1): SAVISQKPSRDICQRGTSLTIQCQVDSQVTMMFWYRQQPGQSLTLIATANQGSEATYESGFVIDKFPISRPNLTFSTLTVSNMSPEDSSIYLCSVESSTEAFFGQGTRLTVV.

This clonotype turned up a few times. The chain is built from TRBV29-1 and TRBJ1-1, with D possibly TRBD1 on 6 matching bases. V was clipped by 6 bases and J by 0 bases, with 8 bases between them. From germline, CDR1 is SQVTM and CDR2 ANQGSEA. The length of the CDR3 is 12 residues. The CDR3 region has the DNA TGCAGCGTGGACAGCATGAACACTGAAGCTTTCTTT. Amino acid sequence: CSVDSMNTEAFF.

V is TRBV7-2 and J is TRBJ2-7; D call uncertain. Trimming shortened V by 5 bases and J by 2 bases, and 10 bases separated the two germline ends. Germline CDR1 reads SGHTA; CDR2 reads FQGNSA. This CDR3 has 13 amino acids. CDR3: CASSVRVAYEQYF. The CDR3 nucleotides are TGTGCCAGCAGCGTTAGGGTAGCCTACGAGCAGTACTTC.

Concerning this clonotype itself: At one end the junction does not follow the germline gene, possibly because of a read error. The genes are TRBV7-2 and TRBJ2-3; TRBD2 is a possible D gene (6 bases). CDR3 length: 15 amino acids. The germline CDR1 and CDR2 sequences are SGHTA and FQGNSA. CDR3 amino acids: CACSPLGLSTDTQYF. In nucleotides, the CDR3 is TGTGCCTGCAGCCCCTTGGGACTTAGCACAGATACGCAGTATTTT.

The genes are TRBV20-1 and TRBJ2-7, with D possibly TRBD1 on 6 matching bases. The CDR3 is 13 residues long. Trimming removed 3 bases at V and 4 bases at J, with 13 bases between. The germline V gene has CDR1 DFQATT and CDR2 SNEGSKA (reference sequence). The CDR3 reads CSARGAGGYEQYF. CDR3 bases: TGCAGTGCTAGGGGGGCTGGTGGGTACGAGCAGTACTTC.